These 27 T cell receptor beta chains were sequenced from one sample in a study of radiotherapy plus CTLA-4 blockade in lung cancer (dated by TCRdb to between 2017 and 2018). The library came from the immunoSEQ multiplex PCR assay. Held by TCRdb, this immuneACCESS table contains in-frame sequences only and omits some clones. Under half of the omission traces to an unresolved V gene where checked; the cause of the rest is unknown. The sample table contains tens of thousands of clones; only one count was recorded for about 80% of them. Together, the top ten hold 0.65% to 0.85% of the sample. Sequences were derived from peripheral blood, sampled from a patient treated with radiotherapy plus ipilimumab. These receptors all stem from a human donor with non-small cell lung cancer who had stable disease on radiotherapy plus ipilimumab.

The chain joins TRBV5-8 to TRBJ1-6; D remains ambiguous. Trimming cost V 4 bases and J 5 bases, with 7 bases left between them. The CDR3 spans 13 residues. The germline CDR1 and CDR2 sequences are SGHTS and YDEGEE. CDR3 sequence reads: CASSRRDNSPLHF. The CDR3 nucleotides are TGTGCCAGCAGCAGAAGGGATAATTCACCCCTCCACTTT.

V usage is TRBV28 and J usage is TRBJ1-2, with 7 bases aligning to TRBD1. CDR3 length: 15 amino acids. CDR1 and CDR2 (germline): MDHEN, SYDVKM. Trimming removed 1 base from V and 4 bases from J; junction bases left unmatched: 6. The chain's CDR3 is CASSLSGDSRYGYTF. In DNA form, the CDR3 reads TGTGCCAGCAGTTTATCAGGGGACAGCCGCTATGGCTACACCTTC.

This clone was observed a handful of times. The CDR3 here is CASSLAGNTGELFF. The DNA for the CDR3 is TGTGCCAGCAGCTTAGCGGGGAACACCGGGGAGCTGTTTTTT. The chain is built from TRBV7-2 and TRBJ2-2; D is undetermined. The CDR3 has 14 residues. From germline, CDR1 is SGHTA and CDR2 FQGNSA. V lost 0 bases and J 1 base, leaving 3 bases between the germline ends.

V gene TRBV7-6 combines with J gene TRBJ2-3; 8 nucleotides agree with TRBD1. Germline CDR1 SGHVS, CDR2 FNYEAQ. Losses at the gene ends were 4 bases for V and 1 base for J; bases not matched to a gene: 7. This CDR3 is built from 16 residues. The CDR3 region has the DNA TGTGCCAGCAGCTATCCAGGGGGCGCCGGCACAGATACGCAGTATTTT. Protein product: CASSYPGGAGTDTQYF. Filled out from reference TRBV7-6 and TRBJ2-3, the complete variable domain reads GAGVSQSPRYKVTKRGQDVALRCDPISGHVSLYWYRQALGQGPEFLTYFNYEAQQDKSGLPNDRFSAERPEGSISTLTIQRTEQRDSAMYRCASSYPGGAGTDTQYFGPGTRLTVL.

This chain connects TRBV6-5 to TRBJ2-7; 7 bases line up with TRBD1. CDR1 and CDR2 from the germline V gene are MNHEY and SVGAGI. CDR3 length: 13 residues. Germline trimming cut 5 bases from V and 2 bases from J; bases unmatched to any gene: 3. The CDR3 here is CASSRQGPYEQYF. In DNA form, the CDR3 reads TGTGCCAGCAGTCGACAGGGTCCCTACGAGCAGTACTTC.

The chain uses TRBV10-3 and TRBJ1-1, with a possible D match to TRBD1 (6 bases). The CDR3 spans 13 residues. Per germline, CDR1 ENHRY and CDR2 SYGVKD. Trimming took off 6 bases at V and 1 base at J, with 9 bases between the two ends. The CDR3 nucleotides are TGTGCCATCAGCCGAGGGGGGAACACTGAAGCTTTCTTT. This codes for CAISRGGNTEAFF.

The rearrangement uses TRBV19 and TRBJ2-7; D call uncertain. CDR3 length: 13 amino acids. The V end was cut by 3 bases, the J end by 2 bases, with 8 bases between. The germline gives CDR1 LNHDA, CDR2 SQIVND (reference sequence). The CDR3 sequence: CASSISLAYEQYF. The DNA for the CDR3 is TGTGCCAGTAGTATCTCTCTGGCCTACGAGCAGTACTTC.

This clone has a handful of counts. The CDR3 sequence: CASSPIGYEQYF. CDR3 nucleotide sequence: TGTGCCAGCAGCCCGATAGGGTACGAGCAGTACTTC. The V call is TRBV7-8, the J call TRBJ2-7; D remains ambiguous. Between the trimmed V and J ends, which lost 5 bases and 4 bases, there was a span of 9 bases. Germline assignment: CDR1 SGHVS and CDR2 FQNEAQ. CDR3 length: 12 amino acids.

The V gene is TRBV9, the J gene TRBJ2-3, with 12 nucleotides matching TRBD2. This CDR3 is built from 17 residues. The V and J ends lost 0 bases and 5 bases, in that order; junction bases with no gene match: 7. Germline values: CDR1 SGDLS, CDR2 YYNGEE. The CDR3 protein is CASSVVASGGALDTQYF. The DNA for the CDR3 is TGTGCCAGCAGCGTAGTGGCTAGCGGGGGGGCATTAGATACGCAGTATTTT.

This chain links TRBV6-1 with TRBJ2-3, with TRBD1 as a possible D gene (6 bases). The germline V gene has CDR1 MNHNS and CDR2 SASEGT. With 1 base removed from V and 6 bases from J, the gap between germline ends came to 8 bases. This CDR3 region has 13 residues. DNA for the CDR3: TGTGCCAGCAGTGAAGACCAGGGGGATACGCAGTATTTT. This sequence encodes CASSEDQGDTQYF.

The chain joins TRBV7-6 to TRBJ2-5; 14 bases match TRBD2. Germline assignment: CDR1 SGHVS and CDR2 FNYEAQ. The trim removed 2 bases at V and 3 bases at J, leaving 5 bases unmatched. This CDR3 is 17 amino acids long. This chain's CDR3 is CASSLLGGLAGEETQYF. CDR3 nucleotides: TGTGCCAGCAGCTTACTAGGGGGACTAGCGGGAGAAGAGACCCAGTACTTC.

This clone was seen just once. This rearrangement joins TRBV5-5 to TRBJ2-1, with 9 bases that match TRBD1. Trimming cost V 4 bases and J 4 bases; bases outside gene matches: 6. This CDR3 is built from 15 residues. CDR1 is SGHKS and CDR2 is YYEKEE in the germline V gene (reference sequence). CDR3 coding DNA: TGTGCCAGCAGCCTTGGACAGGGGCGATACAATGAGCAGTTCTTC. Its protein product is CASSLGQGRYNEQFF.

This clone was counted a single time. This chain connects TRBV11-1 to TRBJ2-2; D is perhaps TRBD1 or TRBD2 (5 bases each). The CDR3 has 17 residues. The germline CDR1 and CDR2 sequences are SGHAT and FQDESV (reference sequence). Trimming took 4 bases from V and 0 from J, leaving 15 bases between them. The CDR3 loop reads CASSSPRGGPNTGELFF. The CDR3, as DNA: TGTGCCAGCAGCTCCCCCCGGGGCGGGCCGAACACCGGGGAGCTGTTTTTT.

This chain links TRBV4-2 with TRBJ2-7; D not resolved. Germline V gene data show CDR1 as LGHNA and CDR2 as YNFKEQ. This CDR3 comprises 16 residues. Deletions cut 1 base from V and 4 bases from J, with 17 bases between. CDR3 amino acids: CASSQVSGPLVYEQYF. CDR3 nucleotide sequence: TGTGCCAGCAGCCAAGTTAGTGGCCCGCTTGTATACGAGCAGTACTTC.

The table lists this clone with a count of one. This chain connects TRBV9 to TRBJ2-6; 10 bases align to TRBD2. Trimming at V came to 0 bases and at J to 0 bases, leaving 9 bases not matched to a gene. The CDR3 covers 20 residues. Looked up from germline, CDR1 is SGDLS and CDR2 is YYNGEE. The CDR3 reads CASSVVPPGLASSGANVLTF. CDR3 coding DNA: TGTGCCAGCAGCGTAGTCCCGCCGGGACTAGCGAGCTCTGGGGCCAACGTCCTGACTTTC.

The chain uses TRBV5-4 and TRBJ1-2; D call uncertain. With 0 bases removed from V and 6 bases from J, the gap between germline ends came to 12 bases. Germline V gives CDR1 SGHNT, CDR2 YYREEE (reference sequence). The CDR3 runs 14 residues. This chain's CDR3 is CASSLGWAEDGYTF. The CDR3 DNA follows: TGTGCCAGCAGCTTGGGCTGGGCCGAGGATGGCTACACCTTC.

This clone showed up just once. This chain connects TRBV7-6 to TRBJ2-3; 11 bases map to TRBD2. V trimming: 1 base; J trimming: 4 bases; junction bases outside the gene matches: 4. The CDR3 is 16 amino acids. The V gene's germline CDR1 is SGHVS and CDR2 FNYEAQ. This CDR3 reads CASSLVSGGAADTQYF. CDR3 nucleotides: TGTGCCAGCAGCTTAGTTAGCGGGGGGGCGGCAGATACGCAGTATTTT.

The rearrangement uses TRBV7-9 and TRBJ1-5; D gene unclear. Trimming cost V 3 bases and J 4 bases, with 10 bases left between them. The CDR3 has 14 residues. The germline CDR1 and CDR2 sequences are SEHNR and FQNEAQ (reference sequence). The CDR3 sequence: CASSLATSNQPQHF. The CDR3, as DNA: TGTGCCAGCAGCTTGGCAACCTCTAATCAGCCCCAGCATTTT.

CDR3 region: CASSLRGGTDTQYF. The CDR3 coding sequence is TGTGCCAGCAGCTTACGTGGCGGCACAGATACGCAGTATTTT. The gene calls are TRBV5-6 and TRBJ2-3; D is undetermined. Between the trimmed V and J ends, which lost 2 bases and 1 base, there was a span of 8 bases. This CDR3 has 14 amino acids. Germline V gene sequence: CDR1 SGHDT, CDR2 YYEEEE.

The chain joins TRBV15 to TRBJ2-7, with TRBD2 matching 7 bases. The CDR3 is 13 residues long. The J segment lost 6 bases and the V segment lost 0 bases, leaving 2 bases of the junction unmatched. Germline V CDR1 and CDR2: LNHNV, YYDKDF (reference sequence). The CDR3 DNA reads TGTGCCACCAGCAGAGAACTAGCGACCGAGCAGTACTTC. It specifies CATSRELATEQYF.

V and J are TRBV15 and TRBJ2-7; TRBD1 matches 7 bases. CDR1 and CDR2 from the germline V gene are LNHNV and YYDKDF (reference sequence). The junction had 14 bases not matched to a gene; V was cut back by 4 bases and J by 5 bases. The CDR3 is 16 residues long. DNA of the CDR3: TGTGCCACCAGCAAACCCTTACAGGGGCCACAGGACGAGCAGTACTTC. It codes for CATSKPLQGPQDEQYF.

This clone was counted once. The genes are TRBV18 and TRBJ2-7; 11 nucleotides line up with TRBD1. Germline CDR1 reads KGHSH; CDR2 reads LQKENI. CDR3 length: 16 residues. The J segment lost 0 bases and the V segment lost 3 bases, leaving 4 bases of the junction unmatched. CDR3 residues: CASSPADRGPSYEQYF. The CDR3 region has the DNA TGTGCCAGCTCACCCGCGGACAGGGGGCCCTCCTACGAGCAGTACTTC.

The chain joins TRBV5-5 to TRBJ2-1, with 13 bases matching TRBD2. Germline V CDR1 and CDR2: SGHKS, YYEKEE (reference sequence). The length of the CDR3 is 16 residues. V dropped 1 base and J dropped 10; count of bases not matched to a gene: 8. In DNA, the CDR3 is TGTGCCAGCAGCTTGTTAACTAGCGGGAGGGCAAGGGAGCAGTTCTTC. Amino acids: CASSLLTSGRAREQFF.

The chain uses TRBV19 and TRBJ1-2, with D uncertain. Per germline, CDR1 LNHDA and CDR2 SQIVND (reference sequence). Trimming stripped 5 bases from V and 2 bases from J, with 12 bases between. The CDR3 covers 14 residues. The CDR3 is CASSGPVKNYGYTF. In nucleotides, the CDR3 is TGTGCCAGTAGTGGGCCGGTCAAGAACTATGGCTACACCTTC.

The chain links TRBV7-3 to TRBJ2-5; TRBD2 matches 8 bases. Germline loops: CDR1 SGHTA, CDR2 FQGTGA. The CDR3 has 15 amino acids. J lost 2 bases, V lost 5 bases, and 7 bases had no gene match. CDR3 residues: CASSPGGAEQETQYF. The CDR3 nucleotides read TGTGCCAGCAGCCCCGGGGGGGCAGAACAAGAGACCCAGTACTTC.

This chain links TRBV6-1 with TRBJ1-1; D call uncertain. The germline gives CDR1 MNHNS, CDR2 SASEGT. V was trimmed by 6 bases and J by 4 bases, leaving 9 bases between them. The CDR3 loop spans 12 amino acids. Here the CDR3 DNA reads TGTGCCAGCAGCCTAAAGGGCACTGAAGCTTTCTTT. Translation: CASSLKGTEAFF.

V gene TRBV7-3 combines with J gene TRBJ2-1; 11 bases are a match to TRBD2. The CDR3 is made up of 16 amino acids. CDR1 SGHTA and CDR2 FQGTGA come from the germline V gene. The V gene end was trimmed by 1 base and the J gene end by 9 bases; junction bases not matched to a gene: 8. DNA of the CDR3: TGTGCCAGCAGCTTAAGGGGACGGGGGACTAGCGGTGAGCAGTTCTTC. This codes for CASSLRGRGTSGEQFF.